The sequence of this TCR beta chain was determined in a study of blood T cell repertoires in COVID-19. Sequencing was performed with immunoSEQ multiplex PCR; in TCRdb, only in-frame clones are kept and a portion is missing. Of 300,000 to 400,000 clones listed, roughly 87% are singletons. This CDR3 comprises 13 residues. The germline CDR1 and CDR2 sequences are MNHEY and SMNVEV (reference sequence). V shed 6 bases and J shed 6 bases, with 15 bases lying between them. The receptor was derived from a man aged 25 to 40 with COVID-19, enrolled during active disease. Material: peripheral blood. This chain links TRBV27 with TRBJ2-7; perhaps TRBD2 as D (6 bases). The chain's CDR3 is CASSLVGGGEQYF. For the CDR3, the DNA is TGTGCCAGCAGCCTCGTCGGGGGTGGCGAGCAGTACTTC.